A single TCR beta chain is shown here with its context. The sample carries other DNA sequences with the same CDR3. The source of the sample is a study of shared clonotypes between healthy human individuals. Naive CD8 cells were CD45RO-negative, positively selected for CCR7, excluding terminally differentiated effector memory CD45RA+ cells. This CDR3 is built from 14 residues. The germline V gene has CDR1 LNHNV and CDR2 YYDKDF (reference sequence). V was shortened by 0 bases and J by 1 base, with 4 bases between the two germline ends. Clones were read by immunoSEQ multiplex PCR, and TCRdb kept only the in-frame ones, dropping some. The sample carries approximately 1.9 million clones, around 93% recorded once.

Specimen: naive CD8+ T cells from PBMCs. The chain recombines TRBV15 with TRBJ2-1; D is unresolved. This sequence originates from a man between 18 and 29 years old in good health. Some clones in this sample may be carry-over from other donors' samples. CDR3 sequence: CATSREVSYNEQFF. In nucleotides, the CDR3 is TGTGCCACCAGCAGAGAAGTTTCCTACAATGAGCAGTTCTTC.